This TCR beta chain comes out of a study of beta chain features in type 1 diabetes. Expressed TCRB transcripts were sequenced because the entire RNA isolate underwent reverse transcription. The protocol was immunoSEQ multiplex PCR, while the TCRdb copy is restricted to in-frame clones and leaves out a portion. The table lists about 650,000 clones, around an eighth of them singletons, with roughly 0.11% in the top ten. V lost 1 base to trimming and J lost 8 bases, with 8 bases between them. The germline gives CDR1 GTSNPN, CDR2 SVGIG (reference sequence). The CDR3 runs to 11 residues. Study observations and caveats: Within each of all four CD4+ subsets, Type 1 diabetes patients had TCRB CDR3s that were moderately but significantly shorter.

This clone has just a few counts. Its antigen is as yet unknown. The sample contains more than one DNA sequence encoding this CDR3. The sequence was obtained from a man aged 25 to 40 with type 1 diabetes. Sequencing was done on a sample of naive CD4+ T cells from blood. This chain joins TRBV30 and TRBJ1-2; no clear D. CDR3 in DNA: TGTGCCTGGAGTGGAGGAAACGGCTACACCTTC. Its protein product is CAWSGGNGYTF.